This TCR beta chain was retrieved from a study of OX40 agonist ivuxolimab in advanced cancers. Across the study: Antecedent anti-PD-1, anti-PD-L1 or anti-CTLA-4 therapy was permissible, with roughly 40% having received some.

The repertoire was sequenced with immunoSEQ multiplex PCR; TCRdb's copy has only in-frame clones and lacks some. Altogether roughly 76,000 clones are present, 84% being singletons, with the ten largest covering about 1%. Trimming removed 5 bases from V and 1 base from J, with 11 bases in between. The CDR3 sequence is 15 residues long. The germline CDR1 and CDR2 sequences are SGHTA and FQGNSA. This sequence originates from an adult with an advanced solid tumor such as melanoma, head and neck, liver or kidney cancer. The chain couples TRBV7-2 to TRBJ2-2; no clear D gene. The material sequenced was CD4+ or CD8+ T cells sorted from blood, taken in a trial of the OX40 agonist ivuxolimab. The CDR3 region is CASSQSTRNTGELFF. The CDR3 DNA sequence: TGTGCCAGCAGCCAAAGCACAAGGAACACCGGGGAGCTGTTTTTT.